This TCR beta chain appears in the sequencing data of a study of human T cells and chemical hapten exposure. In the study overall: Small discrepancies in pooled library volume mainly accounted for the varying TCR yields per sample.

The CDR3 is 11 residues long. The V gene's germline CDR1 is SNHLY and CDR2 FYNNEI. The V and J ends lost 4 bases and 5 bases respectively, with 5 bases between them. This clonotype was found a few times. The study's library attached unique molecular identifiers to single cDNA molecules. Via MiXCR, TCRdb re-called the RACE reads, giving one row per CDR3 protein. The table includes over 70,000 distinct CDR3 sequences, about 11% detected once. Documented time point: patch test 3, about 24 weeks after DPC sensitization. Treatment described: therapeutic diphenylcyclopropenone sensitization with weekly scalp DPC. Unseparated into fractions, whole blood served as the source from which total RNA was extracted.

The clonotype was recovered from a woman aged 25 to 39 with alopecia areata. Some clones in this sample may be carry-over from other donors' samples. The sequenced sample was whole blood, obtained in connection with sensitization to the hapten diphenylcyclopropenone (DPC). This chain connects TRBV2 to TRBJ2-5; no clear D gene. The CDR3 loop reads CASSGFETQYF. CDR3 nucleotide sequence: TGTGCCAGCAGTGGATTCGAGACCCAGTACTTC.